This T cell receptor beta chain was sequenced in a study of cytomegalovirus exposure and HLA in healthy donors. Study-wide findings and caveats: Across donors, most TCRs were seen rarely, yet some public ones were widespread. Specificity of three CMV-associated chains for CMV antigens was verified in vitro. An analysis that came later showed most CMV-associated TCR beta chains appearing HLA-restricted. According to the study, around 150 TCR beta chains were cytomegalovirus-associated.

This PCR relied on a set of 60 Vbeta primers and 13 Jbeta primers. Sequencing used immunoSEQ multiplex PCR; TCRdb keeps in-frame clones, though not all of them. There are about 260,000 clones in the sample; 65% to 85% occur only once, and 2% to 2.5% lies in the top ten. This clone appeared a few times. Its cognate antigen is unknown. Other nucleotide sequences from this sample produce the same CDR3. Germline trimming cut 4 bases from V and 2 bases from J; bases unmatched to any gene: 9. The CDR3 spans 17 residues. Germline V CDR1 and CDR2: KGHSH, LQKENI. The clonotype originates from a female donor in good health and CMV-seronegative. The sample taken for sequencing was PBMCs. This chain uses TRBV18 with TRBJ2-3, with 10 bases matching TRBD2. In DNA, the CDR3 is TGTGCCAGCTCACTTGGACTAGCGGTAGGTTACACAGATACGCAGTATTTT. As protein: CASSLGLAVGYTDTQYF.